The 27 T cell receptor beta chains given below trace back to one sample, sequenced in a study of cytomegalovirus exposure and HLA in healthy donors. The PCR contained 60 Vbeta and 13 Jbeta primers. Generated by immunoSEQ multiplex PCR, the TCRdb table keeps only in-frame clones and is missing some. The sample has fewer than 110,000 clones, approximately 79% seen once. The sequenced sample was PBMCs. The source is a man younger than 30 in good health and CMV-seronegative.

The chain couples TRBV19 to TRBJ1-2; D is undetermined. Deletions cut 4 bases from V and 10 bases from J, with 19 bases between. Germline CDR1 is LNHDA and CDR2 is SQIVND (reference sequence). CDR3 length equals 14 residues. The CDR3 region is CASSTPWTAKDYTF. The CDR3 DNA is TGTGCCAGTAGTACACCGTGGACTGCTAAGGACTACACCTTC. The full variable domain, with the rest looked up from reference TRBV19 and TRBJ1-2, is DGGITQSPKYLFRKEGQNVTLSCEQNLNHDAMYWYRQDPGQGLRLIYYSQIVNDFQKGDIAEGYSVSREKKESFPLTVTSAQKNPTAFYLCASSTPWTAKDYTFGSGTRLTVV.

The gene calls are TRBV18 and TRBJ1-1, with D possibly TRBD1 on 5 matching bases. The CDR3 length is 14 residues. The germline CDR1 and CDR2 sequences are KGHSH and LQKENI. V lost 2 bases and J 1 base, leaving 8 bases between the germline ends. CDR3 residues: CASSPTRGNTEAFF. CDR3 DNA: TGTGCCAGCTCACCAACAAGGGGGAACACTGAAGCTTTCTTT.

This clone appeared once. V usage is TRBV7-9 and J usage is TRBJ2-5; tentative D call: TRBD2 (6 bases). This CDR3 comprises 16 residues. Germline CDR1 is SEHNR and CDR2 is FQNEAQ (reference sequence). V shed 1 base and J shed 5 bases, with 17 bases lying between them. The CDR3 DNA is TGTGCCAGCAGCTTAGTCGGGCTGGCAGGGAGGGAGACCCAGTACTTC. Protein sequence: CASSLVGLAGRETQYF.

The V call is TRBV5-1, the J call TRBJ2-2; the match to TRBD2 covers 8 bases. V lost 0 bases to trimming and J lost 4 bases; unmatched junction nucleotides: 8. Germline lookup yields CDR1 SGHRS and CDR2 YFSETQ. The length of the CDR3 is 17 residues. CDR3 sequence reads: CASSLAALSGGTGELFF. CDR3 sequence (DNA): TGCGCCAGCAGCTTGGCGGCCTTGAGCGGGGGCACCGGGGAGCTGTTTTTT.

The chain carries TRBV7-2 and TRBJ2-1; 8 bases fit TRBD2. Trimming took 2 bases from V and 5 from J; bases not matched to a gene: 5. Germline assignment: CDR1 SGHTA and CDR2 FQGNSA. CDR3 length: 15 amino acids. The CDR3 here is CASSLRGGRNNEQFF. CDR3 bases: TGTGCCAGCAGCTTACGGGGGGGGCGGAACAATGAGCAGTTCTTC.

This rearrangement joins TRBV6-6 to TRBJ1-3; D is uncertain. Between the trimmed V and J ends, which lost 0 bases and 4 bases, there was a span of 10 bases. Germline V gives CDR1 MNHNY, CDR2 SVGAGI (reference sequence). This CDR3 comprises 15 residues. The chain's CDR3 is CASSYSPVLGNTIYF. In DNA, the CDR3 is TGTGCCAGCAGTTACTCACCGGTCCTGGGAAACACCATATATTTT.

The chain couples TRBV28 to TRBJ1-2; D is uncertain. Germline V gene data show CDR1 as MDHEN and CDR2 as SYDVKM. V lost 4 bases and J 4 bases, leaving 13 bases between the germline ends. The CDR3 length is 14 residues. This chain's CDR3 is CASSSPSWSYGYTF. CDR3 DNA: TGTGCCAGCAGTTCCCCCAGCTGGAGCTATGGCTACACCTTC.

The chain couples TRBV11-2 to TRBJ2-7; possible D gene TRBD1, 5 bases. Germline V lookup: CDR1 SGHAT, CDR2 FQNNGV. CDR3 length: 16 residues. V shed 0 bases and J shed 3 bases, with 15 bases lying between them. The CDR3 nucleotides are TGTGCCAGCAGCTTAGATCGAGCTCAGGGAATCTACGAGCAGTACTTC. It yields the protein CASSLDRAQGIYEQYF.

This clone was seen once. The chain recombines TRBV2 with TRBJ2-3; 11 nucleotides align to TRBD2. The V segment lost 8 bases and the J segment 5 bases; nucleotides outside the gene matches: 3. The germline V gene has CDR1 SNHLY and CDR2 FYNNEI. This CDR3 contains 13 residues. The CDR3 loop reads CASRLAGLDTQYF. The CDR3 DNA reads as TGTGCCAGCCGACTAGCGGGGCTAGATACGCAGTATTTT. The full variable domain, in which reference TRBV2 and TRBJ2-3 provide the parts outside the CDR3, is EPEVTQTPSHQVTQMGQEVILRCVPISNHLYFYWYRQILGQKVEFLVSFYNNEISEKSEIFDDQFSVERPDGSNFTLKIRSTKLEDSAMYFCASRLAGLDTQYFGPGTRLTVL.

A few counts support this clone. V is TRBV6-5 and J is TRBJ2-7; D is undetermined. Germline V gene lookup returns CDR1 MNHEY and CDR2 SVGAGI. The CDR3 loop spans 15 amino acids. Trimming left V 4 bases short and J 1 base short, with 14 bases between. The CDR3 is CASSFRQDWSYEQYF. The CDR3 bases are TGTGCCAGCAGTTTCCGTCAGGATTGGTCCTACGAGCAGTACTTC.

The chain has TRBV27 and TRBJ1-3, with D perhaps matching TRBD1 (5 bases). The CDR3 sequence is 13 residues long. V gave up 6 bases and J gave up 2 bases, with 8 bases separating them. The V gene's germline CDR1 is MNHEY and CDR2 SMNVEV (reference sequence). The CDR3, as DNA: TGTGCCAGCAGCCGGGGGGCTGGAAACACCATATATTTT. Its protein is CASSRGAGNTIYF.

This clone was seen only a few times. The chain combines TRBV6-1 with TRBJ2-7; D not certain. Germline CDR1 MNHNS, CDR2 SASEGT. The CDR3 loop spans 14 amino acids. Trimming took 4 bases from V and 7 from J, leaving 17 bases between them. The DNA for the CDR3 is TGTGCCAGCAGTGTTAGAGCCCCCTCCTGGGAGCAGTACTTC. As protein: CASSVRAPSWEQYF.

CDR3 in amino acids: CASSIDGTSGGPSSYNEQFF. In DNA, the CDR3 is TGTGCCAGTAGTATAGATGGGACTAGCGGGGGCCCCTCATCCTACAATGAGCAGTTCTTC. The V and J genes are TRBV19 and TRBJ2-1; 14 bases map to TRBD2. The CDR3 has 20 residues. Germline trimming cut 0 bases from V and 1 base from J; bases unmatched to any gene: 8. Germline V lookup: CDR1 LNHDA, CDR2 SQIVND (reference sequence).

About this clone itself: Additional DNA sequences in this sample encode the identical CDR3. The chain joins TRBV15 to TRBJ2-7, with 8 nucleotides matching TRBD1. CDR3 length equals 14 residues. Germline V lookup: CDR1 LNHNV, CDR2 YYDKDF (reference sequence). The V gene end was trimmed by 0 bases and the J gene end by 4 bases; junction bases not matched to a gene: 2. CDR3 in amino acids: CATSRDRGPYEQYF. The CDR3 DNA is TGTGCCACCAGCAGAGACAGGGGGCCTTACGAGCAGTACTTC.

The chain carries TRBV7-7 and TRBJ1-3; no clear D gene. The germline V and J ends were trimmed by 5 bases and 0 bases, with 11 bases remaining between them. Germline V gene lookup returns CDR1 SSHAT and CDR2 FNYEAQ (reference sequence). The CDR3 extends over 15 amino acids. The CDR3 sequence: CASSTGISSGNTIYF. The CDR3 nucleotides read TGTGCCAGCAGCACCGGGATAAGCTCTGGAAACACCATATATTTT.

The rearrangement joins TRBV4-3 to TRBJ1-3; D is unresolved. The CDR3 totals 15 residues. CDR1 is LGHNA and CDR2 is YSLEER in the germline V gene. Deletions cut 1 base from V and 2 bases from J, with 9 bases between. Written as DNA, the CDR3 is TGCGCCAGCAGCCAAGGAGTCGGGACTGGAAACACCATATATTTT. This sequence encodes CASSQGVGTGNTIYF.

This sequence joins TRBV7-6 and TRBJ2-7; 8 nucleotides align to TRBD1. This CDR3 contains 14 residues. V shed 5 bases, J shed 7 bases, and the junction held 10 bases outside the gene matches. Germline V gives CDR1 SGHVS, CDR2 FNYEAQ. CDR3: CASSATPGGWEQYF. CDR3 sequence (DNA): TGTGCCAGCAGCGCTACCCCAGGGGGCTGGGAGCAGTACTTC.

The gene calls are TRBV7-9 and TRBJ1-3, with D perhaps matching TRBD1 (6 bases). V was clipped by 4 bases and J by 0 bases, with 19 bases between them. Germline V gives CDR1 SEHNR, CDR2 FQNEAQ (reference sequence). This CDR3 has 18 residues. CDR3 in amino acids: CASSSLLRQANSGNTIYF. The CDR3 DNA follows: TGTGCCAGCAGCTCACTCCTCCGACAGGCTAACTCTGGAAACACCATATATTTT.

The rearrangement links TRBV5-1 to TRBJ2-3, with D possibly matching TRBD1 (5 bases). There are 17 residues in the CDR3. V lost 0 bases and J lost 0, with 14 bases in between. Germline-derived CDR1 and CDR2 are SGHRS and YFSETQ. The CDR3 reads CASSLVPQGISTDTQYF. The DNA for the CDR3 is TGCGCCAGCAGCTTGGTTCCCCAGGGTATTAGCACAGATACGCAGTATTTT.

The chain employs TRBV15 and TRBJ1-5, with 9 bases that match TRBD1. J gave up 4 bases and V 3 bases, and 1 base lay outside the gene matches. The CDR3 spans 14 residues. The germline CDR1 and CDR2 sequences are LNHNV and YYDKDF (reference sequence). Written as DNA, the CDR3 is TGTGCCACCAGCAGGGGACAGGGTAATCAGCCCCAGCATTTT. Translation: CATSRGQGNQPQHF.

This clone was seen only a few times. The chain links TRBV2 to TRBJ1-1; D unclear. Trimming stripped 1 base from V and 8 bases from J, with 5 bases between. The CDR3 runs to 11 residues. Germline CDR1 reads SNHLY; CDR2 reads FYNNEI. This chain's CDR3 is CASSEGREAFF. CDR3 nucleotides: TGTGCCAGCAGTGAAGGGAGAGAAGCTTTCTTT.

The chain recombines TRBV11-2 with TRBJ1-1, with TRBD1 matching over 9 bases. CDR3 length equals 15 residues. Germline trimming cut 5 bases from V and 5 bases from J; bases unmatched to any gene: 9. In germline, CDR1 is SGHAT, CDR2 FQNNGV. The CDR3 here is CASSVRQGGRTEAFF. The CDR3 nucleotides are TGTGCCAGCAGCGTACGACAGGGGGGAAGGACTGAAGCTTTCTTT.

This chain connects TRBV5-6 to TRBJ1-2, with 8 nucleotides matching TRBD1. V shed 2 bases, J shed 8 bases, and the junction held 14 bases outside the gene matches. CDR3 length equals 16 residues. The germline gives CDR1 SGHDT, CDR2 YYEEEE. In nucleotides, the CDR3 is TGTGCCAGCAGCTTTGGACAGGGTAATCTCCTGAGGGGCTACACCTTC. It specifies CASSFGQGNLLRGYTF.

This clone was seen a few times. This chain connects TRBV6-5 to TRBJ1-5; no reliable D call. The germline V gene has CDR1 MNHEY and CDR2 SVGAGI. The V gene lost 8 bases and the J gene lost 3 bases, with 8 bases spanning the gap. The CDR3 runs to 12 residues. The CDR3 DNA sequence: TGTGCCAGCTCTCAGGTCAATCAGCCCCAGCATTTT. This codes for CASSQVNQPQHF.

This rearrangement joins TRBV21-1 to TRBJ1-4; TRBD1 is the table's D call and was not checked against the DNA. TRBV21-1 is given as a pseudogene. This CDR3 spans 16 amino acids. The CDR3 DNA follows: TGTGCCAGCAGCGAGCGCTGTACAGGGGGCGATGAAAAACTGTTTTTT. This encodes CASSERCTGGDEKLFF.

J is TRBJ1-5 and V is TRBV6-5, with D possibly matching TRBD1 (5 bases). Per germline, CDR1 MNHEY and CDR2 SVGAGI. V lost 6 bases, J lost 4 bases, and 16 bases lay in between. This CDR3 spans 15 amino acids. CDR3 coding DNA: TGTGCCAGCAGAGACGGGGGGAGTACGAATCAGCCCCAGCATTTT. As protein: CASRDGGSTNQPQHF.

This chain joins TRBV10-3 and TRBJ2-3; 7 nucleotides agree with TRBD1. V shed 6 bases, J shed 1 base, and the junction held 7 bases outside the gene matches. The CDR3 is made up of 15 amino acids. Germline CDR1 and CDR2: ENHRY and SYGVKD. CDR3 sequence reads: CAIRPGQDRTDTQYF. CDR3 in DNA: TGTGCCATCAGACCCGGACAGGACCGCACAGATACGCAGTATTTT.